A selection of T cell receptor beta chains follows, all from one sample in a study of blood T cell repertoires in COVID-19. TCRdb's copy holds only in-frame clones and misses some; the assay was immunoSEQ multiplex PCR. The top ten hold approximately 9.9% of the sample, which has some 200,000 clones, around 85% seen once. Sequenced sample: peripheral blood. The receptors were gathered from a woman aged 55-70 years with COVID-19, enrolled during active disease. Both conserved end residues are part of each CDR3. D genes are given only for firm matches.

j_gene	v_gene	d_gene	len	CDR3nt	CDR3aa
TRBJ2-3	TRBV27	TRBD1	17	TGTGCCAGCAGTGTACTCCAGGGACAGGGAGCTCCAGATACGCAGTATTTT	CASSVLQGQGAPDTQYF
TRBJ2-4	TRBV9	TRBD2	15	TGTGCCAGCAGCGTAGAGCCTAGCGGGTTCAACATTCAGTACTTC	CASSVEPSGFNIQYF
TRBJ2-7	TRBV6-5	TRBD1	15	TGTGCCAGCAGCAAGTGGGGACAGGGAACGGCCGAGCAGTACTTC	CASSKWGQGTAEQYF
TRBJ2-7	TRBV19	NA	14	TGTGCCAGTAGGACAACGGGGGGCGCCTACGAGCAGTACTTC	CASRTTGGAYEQYF
TRBJ2-1	TRBV7-9	TRBD2	12	TGTGCCGCAGCGGGAGTCCACAATGAGCAGTTCTTC	CAAAGVHNEQFF
TRBJ2-1	TRBV24-1	NA	16	TGTGCCACCAGTGACCCCAGTGGCAGCTCCTACAATGAGCAGTTCTTC	CATSDPSGSSYNEQFF
TRBJ1-6	TRBV18	NA	14	TGTGCCAGCTCACCGGGGGGACTTTATTCACCCCTCCACTTT	CASSPGGLYSPLHF
TRBJ2-3	TRBV9	NA	13	TGTGCCAGCAGCGCACAGGGTTCAGATACGCAGTATTTT	CASSAQGSDTQYF
TRBJ2-1	TRBV5-1	NA	16	TGCGCCAGCAGCCCGGTAGCTAGCGGACAGTACAATGAGCAGTTCTTC	CASSPVASGQYNEQFF
TRBJ2-7	TRBV30	TRBD2	15	TGTGCCTGGAGTGTACTGGCGGGAGGGCCGGGGGAGCAGTACTTC	CAWSVLAGGPGEQYF
TRBJ1-2	TRBV4-1	NA	15	TGCGCCAGCAGCCAAGACGGTCCCAGGGGCTATGGCTACACCTTC	CASSQDGPRGYGYTF
TRBJ2-2	TRBV7-2	NA	15	TGTGCCAGCAGCTTAGCTTATAAGCCTACCGGGGAGCTGTTTTTT	CASSLAYKPTGELFF
TRBJ2-2	TRBV6-2/TRBV6-3	TRBD2	15	TGTGCCAGCAGCCTAGCGGGAGACGGTCCCGGGGAGCTGTTTTTT	CASSLAGDGPGELFF
TRBJ2-7	TRBV3-1/TRBV3-2	TRBD1	14	TGTGCCAGCAGCTTCGGACAGGGCTCCTACGAGCAGTACTTC	CASSFGQGSYEQYF